These 9 T cell receptor beta chains originate from one sample sequenced in a study of T cell changes during pregnancy in multiple sclerosis. Some clones are missing from TCRdb's copy, which holds only in-frame ones; the method was immunoSEQ multiplex PCR. The table has 35,000 to 45,000 clones, approximately 92% seen once. Source: CD4+ T cells from peripheral blood mononuclear cells, taken after pregnancy. These TCRs come from a female donor in good health, enrolled as a control in a pregnancy study.

The chain recombines TRBV5-1 with TRBJ2-2; 8 nucleotides align to TRBD1. This CDR3 contains 15 residues. CDR1 and CDR2 (germline): SGHRS, YFSETQ. Trimming at V came to 2 bases and at J to 5 bases, leaving 5 bases not matched to a gene. The CDR3 DNA follows: TGCGCCAGCAGCTTCGGGACAGGTCCGACCGGGGAGCTGTTTTTT. It codes for CASSFGTGPTGELFF. Looking up the rest from reference TRBV5-1 and TRBJ2-2 gives the full variable domain: KAGVTQTPRYLIKTRGQQVTLSCSPISGHRSVSWYQQTPGQGLQFLFEYFSETQRNKGNFPGRFSGRQFSNSRSEMNVSTLELGDSALYLCASSFGTGPTGELFFGEGSRLTVL.

Here the CDR3 reads CASSRQGYEQYF. The DNA of the CDR3 is TGTGCCAGCAGTCGACAGGGCTACGAGCAGTACTTC. The chain has TRBV28 and TRBJ2-7, with 7 positions matching TRBD1. This CDR3 spans 12 amino acids. Germline CDR1 MDHEN, CDR2 SYDVKM. V shed 5 bases and J 3 bases; nucleotides not matched to a gene: 1.

The DNA of the CDR3 is TGTGCCAGCAGCTTAGCACGGAGCGGGTCGTACTTC. It specifies CASSLARSGSYF. V and J are TRBV7-2 and TRBJ2-5, with D perhaps matching TRBD2 (6 bases). The V and J ends lost 0 bases and 13 bases respectively, with 12 bases between them. The CDR3 extends over 12 amino acids. The germline V gene encodes CDR1 SGHTA and CDR2 FQGNSA.

The chain couples TRBV19 to TRBJ2-1; perhaps TRBD2 as D (5 bases). This CDR3 contains 15 residues. The V and J ends lost 6 bases and 8 bases respectively, with 20 bases between them. The germline gives CDR1 LNHDA, CDR2 SQIVND (reference sequence). In DNA, the CDR3 is TGTGCCAGTAGCGTTGAGGGCCCCGGATCCCATGAGCAGTTCTTC. Protein sequence: CASSVEGPGSHEQFF.

This clone has only one observation. V and J are TRBV10-3 and TRBJ2-1; 7 nucleotides match TRBD2. The V gene's germline CDR1 is ENHRY and CDR2 SYGVKD. This CDR3 has 16 residues. J lost 2 bases, V lost 6 bases, and 10 bases had no gene match. The DNA of the CDR3 is TGTGCCATCAGCCACCCAAGCGGGGCGACCTACAATGAGCAGTTCTTC. It yields the protein CAISHPSGATYNEQFF.

V is TRBV5-5 and J is TRBJ1-1; 7 bases map to TRBD1. Unmatched junction bases numbered 3, after V lost 3 bases and J lost 4 bases. Germline V gene data show CDR1 as SGHKS and CDR2 as YYEKEE (reference sequence). The CDR3 runs 13 residues. The CDR3 DNA is TGTGCCAGCAGCTCAGGGGGGATCACTGAAGCTTTCTTT. Translation gives CASSSGGITEAFF.

The chain links TRBV5-1 to TRBJ1-1, with D maybe TRBD1 (6 bases). Germline assignment: CDR1 SGHRS and CDR2 YFSETQ. V lost 4 bases to trimming and J lost 0 bases, with 25 bases between them. There are 19 residues in the CDR3. CDR3 region: CASSPNPASRGLLNTEAFF. CDR3 bases: TGCGCCAGCAGCCCGAATCCTGCATCCAGGGGCCTTCTGAACACTGAAGCTTTCTTT. The full variable domain, with the rest looked up from reference TRBV5-1 and TRBJ1-1, is KAGVTQTPRYLIKTRGQQVTLSCSPISGHRSVSWYQQTPGQGLQFLFEYFSETQRNKGNFPGRFSGRQFSNSRSEMNVSTLELGDSALYLCASSPNPASRGLLNTEAFFGQGTRLTVV.

This clone was counted a single time. The J gene is TRBJ1-2, the V gene TRBV19; 10 bases fit TRBD1. Germline assignment: CDR1 LNHDA and CDR2 SQIVND (reference sequence). V lost 6 bases, J lost 4 bases, and 2 bases stayed unmatched. The CDR3 runs 13 residues. CDR3 in DNA: TGTGCCAGTAGGGGGACAGGGGCCTATGGCTACACCTTC. Translating it yields CASRGTGAYGYTF.

V and J are TRBV2 and TRBJ1-4, with D unresolved. Germline V CDR1 and CDR2: SNHLY, FYNNEI. The CDR3 extends over 14 amino acids. V dropped 6 bases and J dropped 0 bases, with 8 bases sitting between them. The CDR3 loop reads CASRPEATNEKLFF. As DNA, the CDR3 is TGTGCCAGCAGGCCAGAGGCAACTAATGAAAAACTGTTTTTT.